This paragraph covers one T cell receptor beta chain sequence. Measured with immunoSEQ multiplex PCR; TCRdb has only the in-frame clones, and not every one. The table has 25,000 to 30,000 clones, around 88% seen once. V was trimmed by 5 bases and J by 1 base, leaving 9 bases between them. The CDR3 covers 14 residues. Germline lookup yields CDR1 MDHEN and CDR2 SYDVKM. This specimen comes from a study of blood T cell repertoires in COVID-19. What was sequenced was peripheral blood. The TCR originated in a man in his 70s with acute or convalescent COVID-19. The chain links TRBV28 to TRBJ1-5, with D maybe TRBD1 (5 bases). The DNA of the CDR3 is TGTGCCAGCAGTCAGGGTGGGAGCAATCAGCCCCAGCATTTT. Amino acid sequence: CASSQGGSNQPQHF.